This is a list of T cell receptor beta chains from one sample in a study of CD8 T cells in Susac syndrome. In TCRdb, the immunoSEQ multiplex PCR reads were re-called with MiXCR into one record per CDR3 protein. This sample has 250,000 to 300,000 distinct CDR3 sequences, with over 75% found just once. The sample was CD8+ T cells from PBMCs. These receptor sequences come from a human donor with multiple sclerosis. Both conserved end residues are part of each CDR3. The D gene is left open where the match is weak. Clone size is not always given. Where it is, it says once, few, many or a class for expanded clones.

clone size	V gene	D gene	J gene	CDR3 DNA	CDR3 protein
NA	TRBV4-3	TRBD2	TRBJ2-3	TGCGCCAGCAGCCAAGATGAGGGGACTAGCGCCACAGATACGCAGTATTTT	CASSQDEGTSATDTQYF
once	TRBV19	NA	TRBJ2-7	TGTGCCAGTAGCCTAAACGCAGGGGTTAAGGCGTACGAGCTGTACTTC	CASSLNAGVKAYELYF
few	TRBV6-2/TRBV6-3	TRBD1	TRBJ2-7	TGTGCCAGCAGTTCCGATACAGGGGCGGACTACGAGCAGTACTTC	CASSSDTGADYEQYF
NA	TRBV7-9	NA	TRBJ2-7	TGTGCCAGCAGCTTAGAGGGGGGACCCTACGAGCAGTACTTC	CASSLEGGPYEQYF
NA	TRBV4-3	NA	TRBJ1-5	TGCGCCAGCAGCCAAGATAGGACAGTTAGCAATCAGCCCCAGCATTTT	CASSQDRTVSNQPQHF
NA	TRBV12-3/TRBV12-4	NA	TRBJ2-7	TGTGCCAGCAGTTATTCGGCGGTTGGTTACGAGCAGTACTTC	CASSYSAVGYEQYF
NA	TRBV15	NA	TRBJ1-4	TGTGCCACCAGCAGAGATGGACCGGCAGCGCCTAATGAAAAACTGTTTTTT	CATSRDGPAAPNEKLFF
NA	TRBV11-2	NA	TRBJ2-2	TGTGCCAGCAGCTTAGTAATCGGAGGGAGCGGAACCGGGGAGCTGTTTTTT	CASSLVIGGSGTGELFF
NA	TRBV29-1	NA	TRBJ2-2	TGCAGCGTTGAGGAAAGGGGGAGCTTTACCGGGGAGCTGTTTTTT	CSVEERGSFTGELFF
NA	TRBV7-9	NA	TRBJ1-4	TGTGCCAGCAGCTTAGGCGGGGCACAAACTAATGAAAAACTGTTTTTT	CASSLGGAQTNEKLFF
NA	TRBV7-6	TRBD1	TRBJ2-3	TGTGCCAGCAGCTCACCTACAGGGGGCAGGGGCACAGATACGCAGTATTTT	CASSSPTGGRGTDTQYF
NA	TRBV27	NA	TRBJ2-1	TGTGCCAGCAGTTTCGGGACAACCGGACACAATGAGCAGTTCTTC	CASSFGTTGHNEQFF
NA	TRBV27	NA	TRBJ2-3	TGTGCCAGCAGTCACGGGGGCACAGATACGCAGTATTTT	CASSHGGTDTQYF
few	TRBV6-1	NA	TRBJ1-1	TGTGCCAGCAGTTCGGGGTTCACTGAAGCTTTCTTT	CASSSGFTEAFF
NA	TRBV6-4	TRBD2	TRBJ2-3	TGTGCCAGCAAGCGGGGGCGCACAGATACGCAGTATTTT	CASKRGRTDTQYF
NA	TRBV11-3	TRBD2	TRBJ2-1	TGTGCCAGCAGCCTCTTGGGAGCGGGGGCCAACAATGAGCAGTTCTTC	CASSLLGAGANNEQFF
NA	TRBV9	NA	TRBJ1-2	TGTGCCAGCAGCAACCCAGCCAGGGTGGTCGGTGGCTACACCTTC	CASSNPARVVGGYTF
NA	TRBV10-3	TRBD1	TRBJ1-4	TGTGCCATCGGGGGGACAGGGGGAGACGAAAAACTGTTTTTT	CAIGGTGGDEKLFF
NA	TRBV7-8	NA	TRBJ1-5	TGTGCCAGCAGCTTAGACAGGGCCCTGAATCAGCCCCAGCATTTT	CASSLDRALNQPQHF
NA	TRBV25-1	TRBD2	TRBJ2-3	TGTGCCAGCAGTGAATCAGGGAGGGGAGGCACAGATACGCAGTATTTT	CASSESGRGGTDTQYF
NA	TRBV10-1	TRBD2	TRBJ2-6	TGCGCCAGCAGCGGCCCTACTAGCGCTGGGGCCAACGTCCTGACTTTC	CASSGPTSAGANVLTF
NA	TRBV12-3/TRBV12-4	NA	TRBJ2-4	TGTGCCAGCAGTACAGGGATTCTAGCCAAAAACATTCAGTACTTC	CASSTGILAKNIQYF
NA	TRBV19	NA	TRBJ1-1	TGTGCCAGTAGTATGTTCGGTGAAGGGTCTGAAGCTTTCTTT	CASSMFGEGSEAFF
NA	TRBV12-3/TRBV12-4	TRBD2	TRBJ2-5	TGTGCCAGCAGTTTTCGGGGACTAGGGCCAGAGACCCAGTACTTC	CASSFRGLGPETQYF
NA	TRBV7-8	NA	TRBJ2-1	TGTGCCAGCAGCTTAGCTTGGGCTAGCCCCAATGAGCAGTTCTTC	CASSLAWASPNEQFF
few	TRBV6-1	TRBD1	TRBJ2-7	TGTGCCAGCAAAAAAGGACAGGGCTACGAGCAGTACTTC	CASKKGQGYEQYF
NA	TRBV24-1	NA	TRBJ2-6	TGTGCCACCAGTGTGGGAACCGGGGCCAACGTCCTGACTTTC	CATSVGTGANVLTF
NA	TRBV7-9	NA	TRBJ2-3	TGTGCCAGCAGCTGGGACGCCACAGATACGCAGTATTTT	CASSWDATDTQYF
NA	TRBV4-1	TRBD1	TRBJ2-7	TGCGCCAGCAGCCAAGCGCGCGCGAGACAGGGCCCTTTGAACGAGCAGTACTTC	CASSQARARQGPLNEQYF
NA	TRBV27	NA	TRBJ2-7	TGTGCCAGCAGTTTAGCGGTGACTTCTAACTACGAGCAGTACTTC	CASSLAVTSNYEQYF
NA	TRBV7-3	NA	TRBJ2-3	TGTGCCAGCAGCCCACGGACTACCTGGAATTCAGATACGCAGTATTTT	CASSPRTTWNSDTQYF
NA	TRBV5-6	TRBD2	TRBJ2-5	TGTGCCAGCAGCTTCGGTACAGCGGGAGTCCCAGAGACCCAGTACTTC	CASSFGTAGVPETQYF
NA	TRBV6-1	NA	TRBJ2-7	TGTGCCAGCACCCAAGACCTTAACCCTTACGAGCAGTACTTC	CASTQDLNPYEQYF
NA	TRBV4-2	NA	TRBJ2-1	TGTGCCAGCAGCCCACTGCTTAGTCCTGATGAGCAGTTCTTC	CASSPLLSPDEQFF
NA	TRBV2	NA	TRBJ2-2	TGTGCCAGCAGGGAAGTTGCCGGGGAGCTGTTTTTT	CASREVAGELFF
NA	TRBV6-2/TRBV6-3	NA	TRBJ1-1	TGTGCCAGCAGTCGCCGGGAGTACACTGAAGCTTTCTTT	CASSRREYTEAFF
NA	TRBV7-9	TRBD1	TRBJ2-3	TGTGCCAGCAGCTCTCCAAACACAGGGGACGCAGATACGCAGTATTTT	CASSSPNTGDADTQYF
NA	TRBV6-5	TRBD1	TRBJ2-2	TGTGCCAGCAGTTTAGGACAGGGGGCATCCGGGGAGCTGTTTTTT	CASSLGQGASGELFF
NA	TRBV20-1	NA	TRBJ2-6	TGCAGTGCTAGAGAATTGGGGGCCGGACTCTCTGGGGCCAACGTCCTGACTTTC	CSARELGAGLSGANVLTF
NA	TRBV30	NA	TRBJ2-7	TGTGCCTGGAGTGTAACCTGGTCCGAGCAGTACTTC	CAWSVTWSEQYF
few	TRBV12-3/TRBV12-4	TRBD1	TRBJ2-1	TGTGCCAGCAGTACCTGGACAGGGGGCAATGAGCAGTTCTTC	CASSTWTGGNEQFF